The 5 T cell receptor beta chains in this list originate from one sample, sequenced in a study of blood T cells in healthy people across ages. A sample-barcoded 5' primer and a J-beta primer mix were used in a second PCR of about 7 to 12 cycles. TCRdb re-called the 5' RACE reads with MiXCR, one entry per CDR3 protein. The profile shows about a million distinct CDR3 sequences, roughly half of them singletons. The specimen was blood. The receptors originated from a woman in her fifties or sixties in good health.

This clonotype appeared many times. The chain joins TRBV5-5 to TRBJ2-7; D unresolved. V gave up 7 bases and J gave up 3 bases, with 11 bases separating them. The CDR3 is 12 amino acids. Germline V lookup: CDR1 SGHKS, CDR2 YYEKEE (reference sequence). CDR3 sequence (DNA): TGTGCCAGCTCCTCTGCCGGCTACGAGCAGTACTTC. It encodes CASSSAGYEQYF.

This clonotype was seen a few times. V usage is TRBV4-1 and J usage is TRBJ1-4, with 7 bases matching TRBD1. The germline gives CDR1 MGHRA, CDR2 YSYEKL. The CDR3 loop spans 15 amino acids. V lost 0 bases, J lost 5 bases, and 3 bases stayed unmatched. The DNA of the CDR3 is TGCGCCAGCAGCCAAGAAGACAGGGTGAATGAAAAACTGTTTTTT. This gives the protein CASSQEDRVNEKLFF.

As for this clonotype: Just one base apart from a much larger clone, this may be a read error. This chain joins TRBV14 and TRBJ2-1; unclear D gene. Germline V gene data show CDR1 as SGHDN and CDR2 as FVKESK. CDR3 length equals 15 residues. CDR3 nucleotides: TGTGCCAGCAGCCGGGTGCAGAGCTCCTACAATGGGCAGTTCTTC. It is translated as CASSRVQSSYNGQFF.

In this sample, this clonotype turned up a few times. The V gene is TRBV9, the J gene TRBJ2-7; D remains unclear. The ends were cut back, 0 bases at V and 0 bases at J, with 4 bases in the middle. CDR1 and CDR2 (germline): SGDLS, YYNGEE. This CDR3 region has 13 residues. This chain's CDR3 is CASSVGDSYEQYF. CDR3 coding DNA: TGTGCCAGCAGCGTAGGCGACTCCTACGAGCAGTACTTC. Using reference TRBV9 and TRBJ2-7 for the parts outside the CDR3, the full variable domain is DSGVTQTPKHLITATGQRVTLRCSPRSGDLSVYWYQQSLDQGLQFLIQYYNGEERAKGNILERFSAQQFPDLHSELNLSSLELGDSALYFCASSVGDSYEQYFGPGTRLTVT.

V gene TRBV29-1 combines with J gene TRBJ2-5; no definite D call. Germline V gives CDR1 SQVTM, CDR2 ANQGSEA. The CDR3 extends over 13 amino acids. The DNA for the CDR3 is TGCAGTTATCGTCTGGGCCCCGTGGGGACCCAGTACTTC. Residues: CSYRLGPVGTQYF. The full variable domain, its missing parts supplied by reference TRBV29-1 and TRBJ2-5, is SAVISQKPSRDICQRGTSLTIQCQVDSQVTMMFWYRQQPGQSLTLIATANQGSEATYESGFVIDKFPISRPNLTFSTLTVSNMSPEDSSIYLCSYRLGPVGTQYFGPGTRLLVL.